The 28 T cell receptor beta chains below were found in one sample sequenced in a study of T cell responses to AZD1222 COVID-19 vaccine. Data came from immunoSEQ multiplex PCR; TCRdb stores just in-frame clones and leaves some out. The sample carries 140,000 to 150,000 clones, roughly 93% recorded once. The material was peripheral blood, obtained on day 0 of AZD1222 vaccination. The receptors derive from an adult in good health.

The chain uses TRBV5-1 and TRBJ2-7; D tentatively reads TRBD1 or TRBD2 (5 bases each). The CDR3 extends over 14 amino acids. With 2 bases removed from V and 4 bases from J, the gap between germline ends came to 13 bases. Germline CDR1 SGHRS, CDR2 YFSETQ. The CDR3 here is CASSFRGAGYEQYF. DNA for the CDR3: TGCGCCAGCAGCTTTCGAGGGGCCGGGTACGAGCAGTACTTC.

This clone was seen a few times. The chain uses TRBV7-9 and TRBJ2-7, with 9 nucleotides matching TRBD1. CDR1 SEHNR and CDR2 FQNEAQ come from the germline V gene (reference sequence). J gave up 4 bases and V 4 bases, and 8 bases lay outside the gene matches. The CDR3 sequence is 15 residues long. The CDR3 DNA sequence: TGTGCCAGCAGCTCCCCGGGACAGGGCAAGTACGAGCAGTACTTC. This encodes CASSSPGQGKYEQYF.

The chain couples TRBV18 to TRBJ2-7; a weak D match, TRBD1 (6 bases). Germline V lookup: CDR1 KGHSH, CDR2 LQKENI. This CDR3 region has 15 residues. V lost 3 bases and J 6 bases, leaving 18 bases between the germline ends. The CDR3 is CASSPSDRHPSEQYF. The DNA of the CDR3 is TGTGCCAGCTCACCCTCGGACAGACACCCTAGCGAGCAGTACTTC.

The chain combines TRBV5-1 with TRBJ2-7, with a weak D call TRBD2 (6 bases). Germline CDR1 and CDR2: SGHRS and YFSETQ. The CDR3 has 17 amino acids. Trimming removed 0 bases from V and 2 bases from J, with 18 bases in between. The CDR3 loop reads CASSLAHGAERAYEQYF. Written as DNA, the CDR3 is TGCGCCAGCAGCTTGGCCCACGGGGCAGAGCGGGCCTACGAGCAGTACTTC. Supplemented by reference TRBV5-1 and TRBJ2-7, the full variable domain reads KAGVTQTPRYLIKTRGQQVTLSCSPISGHRSVSWYQQTPGQGLQFLFEYFSETQRNKGNFPGRFSGRQFSNSRSEMNVSTLELGDSALYLCASSLAHGAERAYEQYFGPGTRLTVT.

The rearrangement joins TRBV28 to TRBJ1-5, with D possibly being TRBD1 (5 bases). The CDR3 extends over 16 amino acids. The germline CDR1 and CDR2 sequences are MDHEN and SYDVKM. The V end was cut by 5 bases, the J end by 9 bases, with 23 bases between. The CDR3, as DNA: TGTGCCAGCAGTCGGGCGAGGTTATCGGGACCTCGGCCCCAGCATTTT. This sequence encodes CASSRARLSGPRPQHF.

V and J are TRBV30 and TRBJ1-5; possibly TRBD1 for D (5 bases). In germline, CDR1 is GTSNPN, CDR2 SVGIG (reference sequence). The CDR3 contains 14 residues. V lost 2 bases to trimming and J lost 1 base, with 9 bases between them. DNA of the CDR3: TGTGCCTGGAGTCGCGGGGGAAGCAATCAGCCCCAGCATTTT. Translating it yields CAWSRGGSNQPQHF.

The chain joins TRBV18 to TRBJ1-1; D remains unclear. Germline CDR1 and CDR2: KGHSH and LQKENI. Trimming pared 1 base from V and 6 bases from J, leaving 6 bases between. The CDR3 is made up of 12 amino acids. Here the CDR3 reads CASSPQGSEAFF. CDR3 nucleotide sequence: TGTGCCAGCTCACCACAGGGATCTGAAGCTTTCTTT.

The chain combines TRBV3-1 (or the pseudogene TRBV3-2) with TRBJ1-2, with TRBD1 identical over 12 bases. CDR1 is LGHDT and CDR2 is YNNKEL in the germline V gene (reference sequence). V shed 0 bases and J 6 bases; nucleotides not matched to a gene: 2. The CDR3 sequence is 15 residues long. DNA of the CDR3: TGTGCCAGCAGCCAAGAGGGACAGGGGGCAGATGGCTACACCTTC. It yields the protein CASSQEGQGADGYTF.

The chain links TRBV7-8 to TRBJ2-7; no clear D. V shed 2 bases and J shed 3 bases, with 11 bases lying between them. Germline V gene sequence: CDR1 SGHVS, CDR2 FQNEAQ. This CDR3 has 14 amino acids. The CDR3 loop reads CASSLNTEFYEQYF. The CDR3 bases are TGTGCCAGCAGCTTAAACACAGAATTCTACGAGCAGTACTTC.

The chain has TRBV28 and TRBJ1-4; tentatively, D is TRBD1 (5 bases). Germline V gene data show CDR1 as MDHEN and CDR2 as SYDVKM. Trimming cost V 2 bases and J 7 bases, with 14 bases left between them. The CDR3 runs to 15 residues. This CDR3 reads CASSLQQGVGEKLFF. The CDR3 DNA follows: TGTGCCAGCAGTTTACAGCAGGGAGTGGGTGAAAAACTGTTTTTT.

This chain uses TRBV5-1 with TRBJ1-1; 7 bases agree with TRBD1. The trim removed 4 bases at V and 6 bases at J, leaving 12 bases unmatched. The CDR3 totals 15 residues. Germline V gene lookup returns CDR1 SGHRS and CDR2 YFSETQ. As DNA, the CDR3 is TGCGCCAGCAGCCCCGGACAGGTGACGGGGCCTGAAGCTTTCTTT. Its protein is CASSPGQVTGPEAFF. The whole variable domain, filled in from reference TRBV5-1 and TRBJ1-1, reads KAGVTQTPRYLIKTRGQQVTLSCSPISGHRSVSWYQQTPGQGLQFLFEYFSETQRNKGNFPGRFSGRQFSNSRSEMNVSTLELGDSALYLCASSPGQVTGPEAFFGQGTRLTVV.

The chain's CDR3 is CASSRKTGKDYEQYF. Here the CDR3 DNA reads TGTGCCAGCAGCCGAAAGACAGGGAAGGACTACGAGCAGTACTTC. This chain joins TRBV13 and TRBJ2-7; 7 positions match TRBD1. Germline-derived CDR1 and CDR2 are PRHDT and FYEKMQ (reference sequence). V trimming: 5 bases; J trimming: 3 bases; junction bases outside the gene matches: 10. The CDR3 has 15 amino acids.

This sequence joins TRBV5-1 and TRBJ2-3; possibly TRBD2 for D (7 bases). The length of the CDR3 is 16 residues. From germline, CDR1 is SGHRS and CDR2 YFSETQ. V was trimmed by 0 bases and J by 2 bases, leaving 13 bases between them. In DNA form, the CDR3 reads TGCGCCAGCAGCTTGGGGGGCGGGGGCCTCACAGATACGCAGTATTTT. Amino acids: CASSLGGGGLTDTQYF.

The genes are TRBV5-6 and TRBJ1-2; no definite D call. This CDR3 comprises 12 residues. Germline CDR1 and CDR2: SGHDT and YYEEEE. The ends were cut back, 5 bases at V and 6 bases at J, with 11 bases in the middle. The CDR3 coding sequence is TGTGCCAGCAGTTTAGGCGAGGATGGCTACACCTTC. It encodes CASSLGEDGYTF.

This sequence joins TRBV5-1 and TRBJ2-2; D is perhaps TRBD1 (6 bases). CDR1 is SGHRS and CDR2 is YFSETQ in the germline V gene. CDR3 length: 14 residues. V was pared by 4 bases and J by 0 bases, with 7 bases between. CDR3: CASSRTANTGELFF. The DNA of the CDR3 is TGCGCCAGCAGCCGGACAGCGAACACCGGGGAGCTGTTTTTT.

The chain recombines TRBV5-1 with TRBJ2-3; 10 nucleotides line up with TRBD2. V lost 0 bases and J lost 3; bases outside the gene matches: 1. CDR3 size: 15 residues. The germline V gene has CDR1 SGHRS and CDR2 YFSETQ. As DNA, the CDR3 is TGCGCCAGCAGCTTGGGGGGACTAGCGACAGATACGCAGTATTTT. The encoded protein is CASSLGGLATDTQYF.

The J gene is TRBJ1-6, the V gene TRBV30; no reliable D call. The V gene lost 2 bases and the J gene lost 2 bases, with 7 bases spanning the gap. Germline V gives CDR1 GTSNPN, CDR2 SVGIG (reference sequence). The length of the CDR3 is 14 residues. In DNA, the CDR3 is TGTGCCTGGAGTAGGGTTACCTATAATTCACCCCTCCACTTT. This translates into CAWSRVTYNSPLHF.

V is TRBV7-9 and J is TRBJ1-2; weak D call: TRBD1 (6 bases). CDR1 SEHNR and CDR2 FQNEAQ come from the germline V gene (reference sequence). The CDR3 is 14 amino acids. Trimming took off 2 bases at V and 7 bases at J, with 14 bases between the two ends. CDR3 coding DNA: TGTGCCAGCAGCTTAATAGCGGACAGATCTGGCTACACCTTC. It encodes CASSLIADRSGYTF.

The chain couples TRBV2 to TRBJ2-1; 10 nucleotides line up with TRBD1. Germline V gene sequence: CDR1 SNHLY, CDR2 FYNNEI. The CDR3 runs 15 residues. V gave up 6 bases and J gave up 4 bases; unmatched junction bases: 6. The CDR3 here is CASRIGTGDYNEQFF. The DNA for the CDR3 is TGTGCCAGCAGGATCGGGACAGGGGATTACAATGAGCAGTTCTTC.

The gene calls are TRBV30 and TRBJ1-3; 10 bases are shared with TRBD1. The V gene end was trimmed by 6 bases and the J gene end by 7 bases; junction bases not matched to a gene: 6. Looked up from germline, CDR1 is GTSNPN and CDR2 is SVGIG (reference sequence). The CDR3 contains 13 residues. CDR3 sequence reads: CACASGQGNTIYF. The CDR3 DNA follows: TGTGCCTGTGCATCGGGACAGGGGAACACCATATATTTT. Together with reference TRBV30 and TRBJ1-3, the CDR3 gives the full variable domain: SQTIHQWPATLVQPVGSPLSLECTVEGTSNPNLYWYRQAAGRGLQLLFYSVGIGQISSEVPQNLSASRPQDRQFILSSKKLLLSDSGFYLCACASGQGNTIYFGEGSWLTVV.

The rearrangement links TRBV15 to TRBJ2-7, with 8 nucleotides matching TRBD1. The J segment lost 4 bases and the V segment lost 0 bases, leaving 8 bases of the junction unmatched. This CDR3 contains 16 residues. Germline V gene data show CDR1 as LNHNV and CDR2 as YYDKDF (reference sequence). The CDR3: CATSRDRAGGIYEQYF. For the CDR3, the DNA is TGTGCCACCAGCAGAGATCGCGCAGGGGGCATATACGAGCAGTACTTC.

This chain joins TRBV28 and TRBJ1-5, with D maybe TRBD1 (5 bases). Germline V gene data show CDR1 as MDHEN and CDR2 as SYDVKM. Trimming shortened V by 1 base and J by 5 bases, and 12 bases separated the two germline ends. The CDR3 runs 15 residues. The CDR3 protein is CASSLYQGRDQPQHF. The CDR3 DNA follows: TGTGCCAGCAGTTTATATCAGGGACGGGATCAGCCCCAGCATTTT.

The chain combines TRBV29-1 with TRBJ1-2; tentative D call: TRBD1 (6 bases). This CDR3 region has 14 residues. V lost 2 bases to trimming and J lost 4 bases, with 14 bases between them. Germline CDR1 and CDR2: SQVTM and ANQGSEA. CDR3 sequence reads: CSVEPGHRSYGYTF. In DNA, the CDR3 is TGCAGCGTTGAACCGGGACATCGGAGCTATGGCTACACCTTC.

This clone was seen a handful of times. The chain employs TRBV28 and TRBJ2-5; D remains ambiguous. The CDR3 length is 13 residues. Trimming shortened V by 3 bases and J by 3 bases, and 8 bases separated the two germline ends. Germline CDR1 MDHEN, CDR2 SYDVKM. This CDR3 reads CASSFNLEETQYF. The CDR3 region has the DNA TGTGCCAGCAGTTTCAACCTAGAAGAGACCCAGTACTTC.

The chain uses TRBV5-4 and TRBJ1-3, with a weak D call TRBD1 (6 bases). Trimming stripped 0 bases from V and 4 bases from J, with 20 bases between. CDR1 SGHNT and CDR2 YYREEE come from the germline V gene (reference sequence). The CDR3 length is 18 residues. The DNA for the CDR3 is TGTGCCAGCAGCTTGGGAGTTTCCACGGGGGCAGACGGAAACACCATATATTTT. It is translated as CASSLGVSTGADGNTIYF.

J is TRBJ2-1 and V is TRBV19; TRBD2 agrees at 8 bases. This CDR3 is 14 amino acids long. Germline CDR1 and CDR2: LNHDA and SQIVND (reference sequence). V gave up 5 bases and J gave up 8 bases; unmatched junction bases: 8. This CDR3 is CASSPRTSTDEQFF. The CDR3 bases are TGTGCCAGTAGTCCACGGACTAGCACAGATGAGCAGTTCTTC.

The chain has TRBV6-5 and TRBJ2-2, with 8 bases identical to TRBD2. V shed 6 bases and J 4 bases; nucleotides not matched to a gene: 7. CDR3 size: 15 residues. Germline V gene data show CDR1 as MNHEY and CDR2 as SVGAGI. The chain's CDR3 is CASSISGSGTGELFF. Here the CDR3 DNA reads TGTGCCAGCAGCATAAGCGGGAGTGGCACCGGGGAGCTGTTTTTT.

The chain is built from TRBV5-1 and TRBJ2-7; perhaps D is TRBD1 or TRBD2 (6 bases each). V was cut by 0 bases and J by 5 bases, with 9 bases left in between. Looked up from germline, CDR1 is SGHRS and CDR2 is YFSETQ. This CDR3 is built from 13 residues. CDR3 DNA: TGCGCCAGCAGCTTGGTGGGGGGCGACGAGCAGTACTTC. This encodes CASSLVGGDEQYF.